The TCR beta chain described here comes from a study of shared clonotypes between healthy human individuals. Study at large: CD4 naive and memory got three plates each, CD8 naive two, CD8 memory one.

Data came from immunoSEQ multiplex PCR; TCRdb stores just in-frame clones and leaves some out. Of about 980,000 clones listed, 60% to 85% are singletons. The CDR3 is made up of 15 amino acids. Germline V gene data show CDR1 as MGHRA and CDR2 as YSYEKL. Trimming cost V 2 bases and J 2 bases, with 13 bases left between them. This TCR was recovered from a man younger than 35 in good health. The sample was memory CD4+ T cells sorted from blood. The subset: CD45RA-negative fraction. The chain couples TRBV4-1 to TRBJ2-7, with D uncertain. CDR3 DNA sequence: TGCGCCAGCAGCCAAAGCACAGCGTCTACCTACGAGCAGTACTTC. Its translation is CASSQSTASTYEQYF.